Here is one T cell receptor (beta chain) with its context. These data come from a study of blood T cell repertoires in COVID-19. Across the study: The cDNA or gDNA used as material had been derived from T cells, B-cell-depleted T cells, or PBMCs.

In the original analysis: Estimated nucleated cell counts came from reference gene primer amplification. The method was immunoSEQ multiplex PCR; TCRdb's version includes in-frame clones alone and lacks a portion of them. V, J and clone size were drawn from that table, and D and trimming were deduced from the DNA. Among some 210,000 clones listed, approximately 78% were seen once. The CDR3 runs 13 residues. Trimming took 7 bases from V and 5 from J, leaving 12 bases between them. J is TRBJ1-5 and V is TRBV12-3 or TRBV12-4; weak D call: TRBD1 (6 bases). Sequencing used peripheral blood. This clonotype was sampled from a woman between 40 and 55 years old with acute or convalescent COVID-19. CDR3 sequence (DNA): TGTGCCAGCAAAAGACAGGATGATCAGCCCCAGCATTTT. It is translated as CASKRQDDQPQHF.